Below are 27 T cell receptor beta chains sequenced from a single sample in a study of metastatic and nonmetastatic thyroid tumors (dated by TCRdb to 2020 to 2022). The library was built by means of PCR. Data came from an Illumina HiSeq 4000. TCRdb handled the public reads itself, with Q25 trimming in fastp and clone calling in MiXCR, and kept productive beta chains. The sample profile shows around 22,000 clones; 22% of them were found once. Under 9% of the sample goes to the ten largest clones. No patient had received any treatment before thyroid surgery. The sequenced sample was blood. These receptor sequences come from a female donor with papillary thyroid cancer or a benign thyroid nodule (not recorded which). Some clones in this sample may be carry-over from other donors' samples.

This chain uses TRBV7-9 with TRBJ2-5; perhaps TRBD1 as D (6 bases). Germline-derived CDR1 and CDR2 are SEHNR and FQNEAQ (reference sequence). CDR3 length equals 12 residues. V was cut by 6 bases and J by 4 bases, with 9 bases left in between. In DNA, the CDR3 is TGTGCCAGCAGTAAACAGGGAGAGACCCAGTACTTC. Protein sequence: CASSKQGETQYF.

This clone is medium-sized (0.01 to 0.1%) by share. The chain recombines TRBV6-1 with TRBJ1-2, with 7 nucleotides matching TRBD1. This CDR3 spans 13 amino acids. Germline CDR1 reads MNHNS; CDR2 reads SASEGT. With V trimmed by 6 bases and J by 8 bases, 9 bases remained unmatched. Here the CDR3 DNA reads TGTGCCAGCAGGGCGACAGGGAGGGAAGGCTACACCTTC. It is translated as CASRATGREGYTF.

This clone has ten or more counts. The chain uses TRBV9 and TRBJ2-1, with D perhaps TRBD1 or TRBD2 (7 bases each). From germline, CDR1 is SGDLS and CDR2 YYNGEE. V lost 4 bases and J 4 bases, leaving 18 bases between the germline ends. This CDR3 is 16 amino acids long. CDR3 residues: CASSSVSRGGYNEQFF. CDR3 nucleotides: TGTGCCAGCAGCTCCGTTAGCAGGGGGGGATACAATGAGCAGTTCTTC.

The sample holds many counts of this clone. V and J are TRBV30 and TRBJ2-5; D is tentatively TRBD1 or TRBD2 (5 bases each). Trimming cost V 0 bases and J 7 bases, with 12 bases left between them. Germline CDR1 is GTSNPN and CDR2 is SVGIG (reference sequence). The CDR3 has 13 amino acids. The CDR3 bases are TGTGCCTGGAGTGTATCGGGGCAGGGGACCCAGTACTTC. Its protein product is CAWSVSGQGTQYF. Together with reference TRBV30 and TRBJ2-5, the CDR3 gives the full variable domain: SQTIHQWPATLVQPVGSPLSLECTVEGTSNPNLYWYRQAAGRGLQLLFYSVGIGQISSEVPQNLSASRPQDRQFILSSKKLLLSDSGFYLCAWSVSGQGTQYFGPGTRLLVL.

This clone was detected many times. J is TRBJ2-3 and V is TRBV5-1; 8 bases fit TRBD1. Germline V gene data show CDR1 as SGHRS and CDR2 as YFSETQ. The CDR3 loop spans 15 amino acids. J gave up 1 base and V 4 bases, and 5 bases lay outside the gene matches. CDR3 amino acids: CASSQQGDGTDTQYF. CDR3 nucleotide sequence: TGCGCCAGCAGCCAACAGGGGGATGGCACAGATACGCAGTATTTT.

The chain combines TRBV30 with TRBJ2-7, with TRBD2 as a possible D gene (6 bases). The germline V and J ends were trimmed by 4 bases and 4 bases, with 17 bases remaining between them. The CDR3 has 14 residues. Germline V gene data show CDR1 as GTSNPN and CDR2 as SVGIG (reference sequence). The CDR3 spells CAWTRDAGNYEQYF. The CDR3 DNA sequence: TGTGCCTGGACAAGGGACGCGGGGAATTACGAGCAGTACTTC.

Concerning this clone itself: The conserved phenylalanine or tryptophan normally closing the CDR3 is absent here, so this likely arose from a read error. J is TRBJ2-5 and V is TRBV7-6; D may be TRBD2 (6 bases). V was shortened by 5 bases and J by 7 bases, with 14 bases between the two germline ends. The CDR3 runs to 13 residues. The germline gives CDR1 SGHVS, CDR2 FNYEAQ. The CDR3 is CASSPGTLATQYC. CDR3 coding DNA: TGTGCCAGCAGCCCTGGGACTTTAGCGACCCAGTACTGC.

This clone was counted ten times or more. This chain connects TRBV7-6 to TRBJ2-1; tentatively, D is TRBD2 (7 bases). The CDR3 has 16 amino acids. V gave up 2 bases and J gave up 1 base, with 12 bases separating them. Per the germline V gene, CDR1 is SGHVS and CDR2 is FNYEAQ. For the CDR3, the DNA is TGTGCCAGCAGCTTATACCGGGGGGCTTCCTACAATGAGCAGTTCTTC. Translated: CASSLYRGASYNEQFF.

In its sample, this clone ranks as medium-sized. The CDR3, as DNA: TGTGCCAGTAGTATACAGGCGGAACAGCCCCAGCATTTT. Translation: CASSIQAEQPQHF. The V and J genes are TRBV19 and TRBJ1-5; D uncertain. Trimming shortened V by 2 bases and J by 7 bases, and 9 bases separated the two germline ends. The CDR3 covers 13 residues. Germline V gives CDR1 LNHDA, CDR2 SQIVND (reference sequence).

The chain is built from TRBV7-9 and TRBJ2-5; D not certain. The CDR3 consists of 14 residues. Trimming took 1 base from V and 1 from J, leaving 7 bases between them. CDR1 and CDR2 (germline): SEHNR, FQNEAQ (reference sequence). As DNA, the CDR3 is TGTGCCAGCAGCTTAGTGGGCATCCAAGAGACCCAGTACTTC. As protein: CASSLVGIQETQYF.

This clone appeared once. The rearrangement links TRBV4-1 to TRBJ1-5; D gene ambiguous. V was pared by 2 bases and J by 3 bases, with 14 bases between. The CDR3 is made up of 16 amino acids. The germline CDR1 and CDR2 sequences are MGHRA and YSYEKL. CDR3 amino acids: CASSQLGLVDNQPQHF. CDR3 DNA sequence: TGCGCCAGCAGCCAACTTGGATTGGTGGACAATCAGCCCCAGCATTTT.

This chain joins TRBV10-3 and TRBJ1-5; the match to TRBD1 covers 10 bases. The CDR3 totals 14 residues. The V gene's germline CDR1 is ENHRY and CDR2 SYGVKD. J lost 2 bases, V lost 10 bases, and 5 bases had no gene match. Here the CDR3 reads CASKTGGGNQPQHF. The CDR3 DNA follows: TGTGCCAGCAAGACAGGGGGCGGCAATCAGCCCCAGCATTTT.

This clone has ten or more counts. It may be a read error: a sequence one base away is much more abundant. This rearrangement joins TRBV10-2 to TRBJ2-6; D gene ambiguous. The CDR3 spans 13 residues. Germline V gene data show CDR1 as WSHSY and CDR2 as SAAADI. CDR3 nucleotide sequence: TGCGTCAGCAGTGAATCTGGGGCCAACGTCCTGACTTTC. Translating gives CVSSESGANVLTF.

By share, this clone ranks as medium-sized. This chain links TRBV6-1 with TRBJ1-2; 7 bases match TRBD1. Trimming cost V 5 bases and J 4 bases; bases outside gene matches: 1. Per the germline V gene, CDR1 is MNHNS and CDR2 is SASEGT. The CDR3 loop spans 12 amino acids. This CDR3 is CASSRDSYGYTF. Written as DNA, the CDR3 is TGTGCCAGCAGTAGGGACAGCTATGGCTACACCTTC.

There are a few counts of this clone. Its ends do not fully match the called genes, so a read error is possible. V usage is TRBV6-2 or TRBV6-3 and J usage is TRBJ2-1, with D perhaps TRBD2 (5 bases). CDR3 length: 15 amino acids. Germline CDR1 reads MNHEY; CDR2 reads SVGEGT. CDR3 protein: CAISYSRVDGIEQFF. Here the CDR3 DNA reads TGTGCCATCAGTTACTCGAGGGTGGACGGAATTGAGCAGTTCTTC.

This clone has a count of ten or more. This chain connects TRBV2 to TRBJ2-3; TRBD2 is a possible D gene (6 bases). The CDR3 length is 15 residues. V was clipped by 5 bases and J by 0 bases, with 12 bases between them. Germline assignment: CDR1 SNHLY and CDR2 FYNNEI. The CDR3 DNA is TGTGCCAGCAGTCTGAGCGGGTCCAGCACAGATACGCAGTATTTT. Translated, it gives CASSLSGSSTDTQYF. The whole variable domain, remainder taken from reference TRBV2 and TRBJ2-3, is EPEVTQTPSHQVTQMGQEVILRCVPISNHLYFYWYRQILGQKVEFLVSFYNNEISEKSEIFDDQFSVERPDGSNFTLKIRSTKLEDSAMYFCASSLSGSSTDTQYFGPGTRLTVL.

The chain uses TRBV29-1 and TRBJ1-4; the D is unclear. The germline V gene encodes CDR1 SQVTM and CDR2 ANQGSEA. The CDR3 covers 14 residues. The ends were cut back, 6 bases at V and 5 bases at J, with 16 bases in the middle. The CDR3 protein is CSVRPAGLNEKLFF. In nucleotides, the CDR3 is TGCAGCGTCCGGCCGGCAGGCCTCAATGAAAAACTGTTTTTT.

The chain carries TRBV4-1 and TRBJ2-1; D unresolved. This CDR3 is 15 amino acids long. The V gene lost 0 bases and the J gene lost 10 bases, with 16 bases spanning the gap. Germline V lookup: CDR1 MGHRA, CDR2 YSYEKL. The CDR3 region is CASSQEETLYSEQFF. In DNA, the CDR3 is TGCGCCAGCAGCCAAGAAGAGACCCTATATTCCGAGCAGTTCTTC.

The V and J genes are TRBV9 and TRBJ2-5, with a weak D call TRBD1 (6 bases). The V gene's germline CDR1 is SGDLS and CDR2 YYNGEE. Trimming took off 4 bases at V and 2 bases at J, with 18 bases between the two ends. The CDR3 runs to 16 residues. The CDR3 DNA follows: TGTGCCAGCAGCCCGCCGGGACATGCGCCACAAGAGACCCAGTACTTC. Protein product: CASSPPGHAPQETQYF.

This clone has ten or more counts. This may arise from a read error, as a much more abundant clone is one base away. Distinct nucleotide sequences in the sample also encode this CDR3. J is TRBJ1-2 and V is TRBV13; 7 nucleotides align to TRBD1. Germline lookup yields CDR1 PRHDT and CDR2 FYEKMQ (reference sequence). V dropped 5 bases and J dropped 4; count of bases not matched to a gene: 4. This CDR3 comprises 13 residues. In DNA, the CDR3 is TGTGCCAGCAGCATTCAGGGGGGCTATGGCTACACCTTC. Amino acid sequence: CASSIQGGYGYTF.

About this clone: The junction does not match germline at one end; this may be a read error. The J gene is TRBJ1-4, the V gene TRBV6-1; D call uncertain. This CDR3 contains 17 residues. Germline V gene sequence: CDR1 MNHNS, CDR2 SASEGT. The chain's CDR3 is CASSGYFRTTTNEKLLF. The CDR3, as DNA: TGTGCCAGCAGTGGCTATTTTCGTACAACAACTAATGAAAAACTGTTATTT.

The CDR3 is CASSRGQFTEAFF. The CDR3 coding sequence is TGTGCCAGCAGCCGTGGGCAGTTCACTGAAGCTTTCTTT. The chain uses TRBV11-2 and TRBJ1-1, with no clear D. Per the germline V gene, CDR1 is SGHAT and CDR2 is FQNNGV. CDR3 length: 13 residues. Trimming took off 5 bases at V and 4 bases at J, with 11 bases between the two ends.

This sequence joins TRBV5-6 and TRBJ2-5; TRBD2 is a possible D gene (7 bases). V was clipped by 4 bases and J by 5 bases, with 21 bases between them. CDR1 is SGHDT and CDR2 is YYEEEE in the germline V gene. CDR3 size: 16 residues. CDR3 nucleotide sequence: TGTGCCAGCAGCATAAGGCCCCCGGGGGGCCGGGAGACCCAGTACTTC. Protein: CASSIRPPGGRETQYF.

This sequence joins TRBV24-1 and TRBJ2-7, with D possibly being TRBD2 (6 bases). The CDR3 has 13 amino acids. Trimming took 6 bases from V and 6 from J, leaving 14 bases between them. Germline CDR1 is KGHDR and CDR2 is SFDVKD. CDR3 sequence: CATSSIEGGEQYF. The CDR3 nucleotides are TGTGCCACCAGTAGTATAGAGGGAGGCGAGCAGTACTTC.

This clone has ten or more counts. V is TRBV12-3 or TRBV12-4 and J is TRBJ2-4; weak D call: TRBD1 (6 bases). The CDR3 runs 15 residues. Deletions cut 6 bases from V and 5 bases from J, with 17 bases between. Written as DNA, the CDR3 is TGTGCCAGCAGCGCCCAGGGGATACCCCAAAACATTCAGTACTTC. Amino acids: CASSAQGIPQNIQYF.

The genes are TRBV14 and TRBJ2-4, with D maybe TRBD1 (5 bases). The CDR3 spans 16 residues. V was cut by 2 bases and J by 0 bases, with 11 bases left in between. The germline CDR1 and CDR2 sequences are SGHDN and FVKESK. The CDR3 coding sequence is TGTGCCAGCAGCCAACAACCAGGGTTAGCCAAAAACATTCAGTACTTC. Translating it yields CASSQQPGLAKNIQYF.

This clone has a count of ten or more. A much bigger clone sits one base away, suggesting this may be a read error. Other DNA sequences from this sample encode an identical CDR3 as well. V gene TRBV2 combines with J gene TRBJ2-3, with D unclear. CDR3 length: 14 residues. Germline V gene lookup returns CDR1 SNHLY and CDR2 FYNNEI. In DNA, the CDR3 is TGTGCCAGCAGTAACTACTTGAGCACGGATACGCAGTATTTT. Its protein product is CASSNYLSTDTQYF.